Below are 17 T cell receptor beta chains sequenced from a single sample in a study of patients and donors after allogeneic stem cell transplantation. MiXCR, applied by TCRdb to the RT-PCR reads, yields one record per CDR3 protein. The data contain 150,000 to 200,000 distinct CDR3 sequences, roughly 24% of them singletons. Sequences were obtained from blood, either unsorted or a sorted T cell fraction (not recorded which). Every receptor here comes from a human donor who was either an allogeneic HSCT recipient or a stem cell or donor lymphocyte infusion donor (not recorded which). It is not recorded whose cells these are; they may come from a transplant donor.

The table lists this clonotype with a few counts. This chain links TRBV5-1 with TRBJ1-2, with D possibly being TRBD1 (6 bases). Trimming removed 0 bases from V and 4 bases from J, with 10 bases in between. The germline gives CDR1 SGHRS, CDR2 YFSETQ. The CDR3 has 14 amino acids. The CDR3 sequence: CASSLGDTIYGYTF. The CDR3, as DNA: TGCGCCAGCAGCTTGGGGGACACTATCTATGGCTACACCTTC.

This clonotype was counted many times. The rearrangement joins TRBV9 to TRBJ1-3; D is uncertain. Germline CDR1 SGDLS, CDR2 YYNGEE. The germline V and J ends were trimmed by 0 bases and 7 bases, with 8 bases remaining between them. The CDR3 contains 13 residues. The CDR3 region has the DNA TGTGCCAGCAGCGTAGGATACGGGAACACCATATATTTT. It codes for CASSVGYGNTIYF.

This clonotype was detected once. The chain joins TRBV7-7 to TRBJ2-4; D remains unclear. The V end lost 2 bases, the J end lost 0 bases, and 8 bases lay between the germline ends. Germline V gene sequence: CDR1 SSHAT, CDR2 FNYEAQ (reference sequence). The CDR3 spans 15 residues. Written as DNA, the CDR3 is TGTGCCAGCAGCTTATTTAGCATAGCCAAAAACATTCAGTACTTC. Translating it yields CASSLFSIAKNIQYF. Full variable domain (missing parts from reference TRBV7-7 and TRBJ2-4): GAGVSQSPRYKVTKRGQDVTLRCDPISSHATLYWYQQALGQGPEFLTYFNYEAQPDKSGLPSDRFSAERPEGSISTLTIQRTEQRDSAMYRCASSLFSIAKNIQYFGAGTRLSVL.

This clonotype came up many times. The rearrangement links TRBV7-2 to TRBJ1-5; D perhaps matches TRBD1 (5 bases). Germline CDR1 is SGHTA and CDR2 is FQGNSA. The CDR3 is 14 amino acids. The V end lost 1 base, the J end lost 7 bases, and 11 bases lay between the germline ends. The CDR3 reads CASSLGRGKQPQHF. The CDR3 DNA sequence: TGTGCCAGCAGCTTAGGTCGGGGGAAACAGCCCCAGCATTTT.

The chain has TRBV11-2 and TRBJ2-7; D ambiguous. Germline CDR1 SGHAT, CDR2 FQNNGV. CDR3 length equals 13 residues. Trimming removed 5 bases at V and 0 bases at J, with 8 bases between. The CDR3 reads CASSIHLSYEQYF. Here the CDR3 DNA reads TGTGCCAGCAGCATCCACCTCTCCTACGAGCAGTACTTC. Filled out from reference TRBV11-2 and TRBJ2-7, the complete variable domain reads EAGVAQSPRYKIIEKRQSVAFWCNPISGHATLYWYQQILGQGPKLLIQFQNNGVVDDSQLPKDRFSAERLKGVDSTLKIQPAKLEDSAVYLCASSIHLSYEQYFGPGTRLTVT.

The chain links TRBV5-1 to TRBJ2-3, with D perhaps matching TRBD2 (6 bases). There are 15 residues in the CDR3. Looked up from germline, CDR1 is SGHRS and CDR2 is YFSETQ. V was shortened by 2 bases and J by 2 bases, with 12 bases between the two germline ends. CDR3 DNA: TGCGCCAGCAGCTTTTTAGCGGAGACCACAGATACGCAGTATTTT. Amino acid sequence: CASSFLAETTDTQYF.

This clonotype was seen many times. The J gene is TRBJ2-1, the V gene TRBV7-2; the D gene is possibly TRBD1 (6 bases). The CDR3 contains 14 residues. The germline V and J ends were trimmed by 3 bases and 5 bases, with 11 bases remaining between them. CDR1 SGHTA and CDR2 FQGNSA come from the germline V gene. CDR3 residues: CASSFWTEDNEQFF. CDR3 DNA sequence: TGTGCCAGCAGCTTTTGGACAGAAGACAATGAGCAGTTCTTC.

This clonotype was found a few times. The CDR3 is CASSTNLGGMNTEAFF. The CDR3, as DNA: TGTGCCAGCAGCACAAACCTGGGGGGCATGAACACTGAAGCTTTCTTT. This chain links TRBV7-9 with TRBJ1-1; maybe TRBD1 (6 bases). There are 16 residues in the CDR3. V shed 5 bases and J shed 0 bases, with 16 bases lying between them. The V gene's germline CDR1 is SEHNR and CDR2 FQNEAQ (reference sequence).

This chain joins TRBV12-3 or TRBV12-4 and TRBJ2-3; 11 bases map to TRBD1. With 8 bases clipped from V and 6 bases from J, the junction kept 4 bases outside the gene matches. CDR3 length equals 13 residues. The CDR3 here is CASRTGGWDTQYF. The CDR3 nucleotides are TGTGCCAGCCGGACAGGGGGCTGGGATACGCAGTATTTT.

This sequence joins TRBV12-3 or TRBV12-4 and TRBJ2-3; D possibly corresponds to TRBD2 (6 bases). Trimming pared 5 bases from V and 0 bases from J, leaving 21 bases between. The CDR3 spans 18 residues. In DNA form, the CDR3 reads TGTGCCAGCAGTGCGAAGCTTTGGTCTAGCGAAAGCACAGATACGCAGTATTTT. This encodes CASSAKLWSSESTDTQYF.

This clonotype showed up just a few times. The V gene is TRBV12-3 or TRBV12-4, the J gene TRBJ2-1; weak D call: TRBD1 (5 bases). The ends were cut back, 5 bases at V and 1 base at J, with 12 bases in the middle. The CDR3 has 15 amino acids. As DNA, the CDR3 is TGTGCCAGCAGTCCAGGGTTCCCATCCTACAATGAGCAGTTCTTC. Translating gives CASSPGFPSYNEQFF.

The CDR3 DNA reads as TGCAGCGTAGCAGGGGGCGATCAGCCCCAGCATTTT. Its protein product is CSVAGGDQPQHF. The chain couples TRBV29-1 to TRBJ1-5; 8 nucleotides agree with TRBD1. The CDR3 is made up of 12 amino acids. J was trimmed by 5 bases and V by 6 bases; bases with no gene match: 3. CDR1 and CDR2 from the germline V gene are SQVTM and ANQGSEA.

The chain couples TRBV29-1 to TRBJ2-5, with TRBD1 identical over 8 bases. V was pared by 4 bases and J by 5 bases, with 9 bases of the junction left unmatched. This CDR3 region has 14 residues. Germline V lookup: CDR1 SQVTM, CDR2 ANQGSEA. The DNA of the CDR3 is TGCAGCGTTGCGATGACAGGGGACTCGGAGACCCAGTACTTC. This gives the protein CSVAMTGDSETQYF.

The J gene is TRBJ2-1, the V gene TRBV29-1; TRBD2 matches at 8 bases. This CDR3 spans 16 amino acids. From germline, CDR1 is SQVTM and CDR2 ANQGSEA. V shed 6 bases and J 5 bases; nucleotides not matched to a gene: 15. In DNA, the CDR3 is TGCAGCGTCCACTATCGAGCGGGGGAACTCGACAATGAGCAGTTCTTC. It specifies CSVHYRAGELDNEQFF.

A word on this clonotype: At one end the junction does not follow the germline gene, possibly because of a read error. The CDR3 DNA sequence: TGCAGTGCTAGAGATTTTAGCCAGCGGGGTACAGATCCGCAGTATTTT. As protein: CSARDFSQRGTDPQYF. V usage is TRBV20-1 and J usage is TRBJ2-3, with 7 bases identical to TRBD2. The CDR3 is 16 amino acids. Germline V gene sequence: CDR1 DFQATT, CDR2 SNEGSKA (reference sequence).

This chain links TRBV18 with TRBJ2-7, with D hard to call. The CDR3 extends over 15 amino acids. Germline V gene lookup returns CDR1 KGHSH and CDR2 LQKENI. V lost 0 bases to trimming and J lost 4 bases, with 13 bases between them. The CDR3 reads CASSPPVAANYEQYF. CDR3 DNA: TGTGCCAGCTCACCACCGGTGGCAGCAAATTACGAGCAGTACTTC.

The chain joins TRBV5-1 to TRBJ2-5; D unresolved. Trimming cost V 0 bases and J 1 base, with 4 bases left between them. The CDR3 covers 13 residues. Germline V CDR1 and CDR2: SGHRS, YFSETQ. The CDR3 DNA reads as TGCGCCAGCAGCTTGGCGGCCCAAGAGACCCAGTACTTC. Translated: CASSLAAQETQYF.